This T cell receptor beta chain comes out of a study of T cell responses to AZD1222 COVID-19 vaccine. Study-level background: Recipients boosted at about 4 weeks or about 12 weeks are pooled. General study findings and limits: Spike-specific TCR breadth and depth grew following two AZD1222 doses. With dominance at 160-218 and 743-854, vaccine-associated CD4 TCRs spanned spike. As reported, nearly half of all spike-specific TCRs target variant regions that are unmutated.

Germline V gene lookup returns CDR1 SNHLY and CDR2 FYNNEI. The CDR3 runs 13 residues. V gave up 4 bases and J gave up 7 bases, with 8 bases separating them. The method was immunoSEQ multiplex PCR; TCRdb's version includes in-frame clones alone and lacks a portion of them. The data hold more than 150,000 clones, with 85% to 90% observed a single time. About this clone: Its antigen is still unknown.

The source of this sequence is an adult in good health. The V call is TRBV2, the J call TRBJ1-6; no definite D call. The sample here was peripheral blood, taken on day 0 of AZD1222 vaccination. CDR3 region: CASSGRENSPLHF. The CDR3 DNA follows: TGTGCCAGCAGTGGCAGAGAAAATTCACCCCTCCACTTT.